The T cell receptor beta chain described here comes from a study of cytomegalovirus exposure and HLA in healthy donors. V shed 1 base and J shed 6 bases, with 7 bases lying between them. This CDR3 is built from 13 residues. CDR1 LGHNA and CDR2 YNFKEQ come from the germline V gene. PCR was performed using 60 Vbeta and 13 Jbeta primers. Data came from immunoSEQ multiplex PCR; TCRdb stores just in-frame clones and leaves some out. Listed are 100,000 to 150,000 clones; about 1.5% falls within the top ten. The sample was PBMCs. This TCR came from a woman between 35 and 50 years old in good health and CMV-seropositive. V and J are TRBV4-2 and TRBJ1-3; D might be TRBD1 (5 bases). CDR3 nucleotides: TGTGCCAGCAGCCAAGCAGGGTCAAACACCATATATTTT. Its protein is CASSQAGSNTIYF.